Given below is one T cell receptor (beta chain) in context. Treatment defined: some 20 received Ad26.COV2.S at low or high dose, single or two shots; about 5 received placebo; per-sample allocation not given. At day 63 after the first vaccine or placebo injection, samples were drawn. The data belong to a study of Ad26.COV2.S vaccination and SARS-CoV-2 variants. Method: immunoSEQ multiplex PCR; TCRdb's copy keeps in-frame clones and lacks some. Of about 350,000 clones in the sample, roughly 81% were seen once. This CDR3 comprises 14 residues. Germline V lookup: CDR1 SGHTA, CDR2 FQGNSA. The V segment lost 1 base and the J segment 5 bases; nucleotides outside the gene matches: 2.

J is TRBJ2-7 and V is TRBV7-2, with 10 bases identical to TRBD1. The TCR originated in a person between 18 and 65 years old who received the Ad26.COV2.S COVID-19 vaccine or a placebo. The sample was peripheral blood, taken in a trial of Ad26.COV2.S vaccine versus placebo. CDR3 DNA: TGTGCCAGCAGCTTAGGACAGGGGGCTGACGAGCAGTACTTC. Translation gives CASSLGQGADEQYF.